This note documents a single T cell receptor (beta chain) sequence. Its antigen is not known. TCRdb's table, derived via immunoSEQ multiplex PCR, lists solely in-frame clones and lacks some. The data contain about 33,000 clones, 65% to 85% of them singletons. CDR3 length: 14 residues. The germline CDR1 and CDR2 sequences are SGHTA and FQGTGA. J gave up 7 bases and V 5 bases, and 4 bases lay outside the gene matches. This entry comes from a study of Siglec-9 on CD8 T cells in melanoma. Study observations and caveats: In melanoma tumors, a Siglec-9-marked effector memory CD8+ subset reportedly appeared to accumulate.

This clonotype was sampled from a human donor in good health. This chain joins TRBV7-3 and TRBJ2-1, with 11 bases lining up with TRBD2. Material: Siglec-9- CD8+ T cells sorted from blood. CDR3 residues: CASSHSGRGNEQFF. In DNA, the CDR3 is TGTGCCAGCAGCCATAGCGGGAGGGGTAATGAGCAGTTCTTC.